One and the same sample provided the 20 T cell receptor beta chains below, sequenced in a study of regulatory T cells in long-lasting Graves disease. The time point was: persistent/refractory GD, antithyroid drugs over 5 years with positive TRAb. Scientists built the TCR library using RNA that was extracted from PBMCs. Combining iRepertoire HTBI primers with Arm-PCR of CDR3 regions, the authors built TCR beta libraries. TCRdb itself ran the multiplex PCR reads through MiXCR, one entry per CDR3 protein. The sample lists around 400,000 distinct CDR3 sequences; 21% were seen once. Sequenced here: peripheral blood mononuclear cells (PBMCs), sampled when the disease was refractory, from a patient treated with antithyroid drugs. These receptors came from a female donor with Graves disease.

Points on this clonotype: A read error is likely here: a far larger clone is one base away. The chain carries TRBV7-2 and TRBJ2-5, with 7 bases matching TRBD2. CDR1 is SGHTA and CDR2 is FQGNSA in the germline V gene. V shed 1 base and J 1 base; nucleotides not matched to a gene: 3. The CDR3 runs to 15 residues. The CDR3 is CASSLGGGLQETQYF. DNA of the CDR3: TGTGCCAGCAGCTTAGGGGGAGGGCTCCAAGAGACCCAGTACTTC. The full variable domain, completed using reference TRBV7-2 and TRBJ2-5, is GAGVSQSPSNKVTEKGKDVELRCDPISGHTALYWYRQSLGQGLEFLIYFQGNSAPDKSGLPSDRFSAERTGGSVSTLTIQRTQQEDSAVYLCASSLGGGLQETQYFGPGTRLLVL.

This clonotype was seen repeatedly, ten times or more. The rearrangement uses TRBV27 and TRBJ2-6, with 7 bases lining up with TRBD1. This CDR3 spans 17 amino acids. Germline CDR1 MNHEY, CDR2 SMNVEV (reference sequence). The junction had 4 bases not matched to a gene; V was cut back by 0 bases and J by 2 bases. The CDR3 DNA follows: TGTGCCAGCAGTTTATCGGGACAGTCGGCTGGGGCCAACGTCCTGACTTTC. Its protein is CASSLSGQSAGANVLTF.

This clonotype was detected ten times or more. This chain joins TRBV29-1 and TRBJ2-7; 7 bases match TRBD1. Germline CDR1 is SQVTM and CDR2 is ANQGSEA. The trim removed 5 bases at V and 1 base at J, leaving 5 bases unmatched. This CDR3 has 13 amino acids. CDR3 region: CSVFGQESYEQYF. DNA for the CDR3: TGCAGCGTTTTTGGACAGGAGTCCTACGAGCAGTACTTC.

This clonotype was picked up a small number of times. The rearrangement links TRBV10-3 to TRBJ1-1; 8 bases line up with TRBD1. The CDR3 extends over 12 amino acids. Germline V CDR1 and CDR2: ENHRY, SYGVKD. V lost 10 bases, J lost 7 bases, and 8 bases stayed unmatched. CDR3 nucleotide sequence: TGTGCCACGGCCCAGGGGGCTGGTGAAGCTTTCTTT. Translating it yields CATAQGAGEAFF.

This clonotype came up a few times. The V and J genes are TRBV19 and TRBJ2-1; 14 bases align to TRBD2. The CDR3 is 19 residues long. Germline V gene sequence: CDR1 LNHDA, CDR2 SQIVND (reference sequence). V lost 6 bases, J lost 2 bases, and 12 bases stayed unmatched. The CDR3, as DNA: TGTGCCAGTAGCACAGGACTAGCGGGAGGATTCAGCCCCTACAATGAGCAGTTCTTC. This codes for CASSTGLAGGFSPYNEQFF.

The chain links TRBV6-9 to TRBJ1-5; 8 bases agree with TRBD1. V gave up 4 bases and J gave up 6 bases; unmatched junction bases: 8. The CDR3 spans 15 residues. CDR1 and CDR2 from the germline V gene are MNHGY and SVAAGI. This CDR3 is CASSFPGQGSQPQHF. As DNA, the CDR3 is TGTGCCAGCAGTTTTCCTGGACAGGGCAGTCAGCCCCAGCATTTT.

Many counts were recorded for this clonotype. This chain uses TRBV12-3 or TRBV12-4 with TRBJ2-2; D is ambiguous. Trimming removed 7 bases at V and 6 bases at J, with 9 bases between. The CDR3 extends over 12 amino acids. As DNA, the CDR3 is TGTGCCAGCATCTCAAGGCCCGGGGAGCTGTTTTTT. It specifies CASISRPGELFF.

This clonotype appeared many times. J is TRBJ2-2 and V is TRBV7-6; a possible D gene is TRBD2 (6 bases). This CDR3 is built from 13 residues. Germline V CDR1 and CDR2: SGHVS, FNYEAQ. V was pared by 5 bases and J by 4 bases, with 8 bases between. CDR3 loop: CASSRTTTGELFF. CDR3 in DNA: TGTGCCAGCAGCAGGACTACCACCGGGGAGCTGTTTTTT.

In this sample, this clonotype turned up a few times. V is TRBV20-1 and J is TRBJ2-7; D is uncertain. Germline-derived CDR1 and CDR2 are DFQATT and SNEGSKA (reference sequence). The length of the CDR3 is 14 residues. Deletions cut 0 bases from V and 2 bases from J, with 11 bases between. The CDR3 spells CSARDSRRAYEQYF. The CDR3 nucleotides read TGCAGTGCTAGAGATTCCAGGAGAGCCTACGAGCAGTACTTC.

On this clonotype itself: Lacking the conserved final phenylalanine or tryptophan, this CDR3 likely reflects a read error. V usage is TRBV28 and J usage is TRBJ1-5; no clear D. Trimming stripped 2 bases from V and 2 bases from J, with 7 bases between. This CDR3 region has 14 residues. The germline CDR1 and CDR2 sequences are MDHEN and SYDVKM. The chain's CDR3 is CASSLGMGNQPQHL. Here the CDR3 DNA reads TGTGCCAGCAGTTTAGGAATGGGCAATCAGCCCCAGCATCTT.

This chain connects TRBV20-1 to TRBJ2-3; 9 bases are a match to TRBD2. There are 14 residues in the CDR3. Germline V CDR1 and CDR2: DFQATT, SNEGSKA (reference sequence). Germline trimming cut 7 bases from V and 5 bases from J; bases unmatched to any gene: 10. In DNA form, the CDR3 reads TGCAGTGTCTCAATGGGGACTAGCTTAGATACGCAGTATTTT. Translation gives CSVSMGTSLDTQYF.

Ten or more counts support this clonotype. This chain uses TRBV27 with TRBJ1-5; tentative D call: TRBD1 (6 bases). The CDR3 runs to 18 residues. V was cut by 5 bases and J by 0 bases, with 20 bases left in between. Germline CDR1 is MNHEY and CDR2 is SMNVEV (reference sequence). The DNA for the CDR3 is TGTGCCAGCAGTAAATGGGACAAGTCATTCTCTAGCAATCAGCCCCAGCATTTT. This codes for CASSKWDKSFSSNQPQHF.

This chain connects TRBV29-1 to TRBJ2-7; D is ambiguous. The CDR3 runs to 9 residues. Germline CDR1 reads SQVTM; CDR2 reads ANQGSEA. The V and J ends lost 7 bases and 3 bases respectively, with 4 bases between them. The CDR3 DNA sequence: TGCAGCGGGATCTACGAGCAGTACTTC. Translation: CSGIYEQYF.

The chain uses TRBV10-2 and TRBJ2-2; D may be TRBD2 (5 bases). V was pared by 4 bases and J by 3 bases, with 18 bases between. CDR3 length equals 17 residues. From germline, CDR1 is WSHSY and CDR2 SAAADI. CDR3 protein: CASSVEPGRSDTGELFF. CDR3 in DNA: TGCGCCAGCAGTGTTGAGCCGGGGAGAAGCGACACCGGGGAGCTGTTTTTT.

This clonotype has at least ten counts. One end of the junction varies from germline; a read error may be responsible. The rearrangement joins TRBV5-1 to TRBJ1-1, with 7 bases identical to TRBD1. Germline CDR1 SGHRS, CDR2 YFSETQ. The CDR3 has 14 residues. The CDR3 loop reads CASSLGTVNTEAFF. The DNA for the CDR3 is TGTGCCAGCAGCTTAGGGACAGTGAACACTGAAGCTTTCTTT.

By share, this clonotype counts as medium-sized (0.01 to 0.1%). This chain uses TRBV2 with TRBJ1-2; D not certain. Germline-derived CDR1 and CDR2 are SNHLY and FYNNEI. CDR3 length: 11 residues. The ends were cut back, 5 bases at V and 7 bases at J, with 8 bases in the middle. This chain's CDR3 is CASSPRLGYTF. Here the CDR3 DNA reads TGTGCCAGCAGTCCCAGGCTTGGCTACACCTTC.

This clonotype appeared many times. The junction departs from the called germline gene at one end, perhaps through a read error. The chain combines TRBV28 with TRBJ2-5, with a possible D match to TRBD1 (5 bases). The germline V gene encodes CDR1 MDHEN and CDR2 SYDVKM. The CDR3 length is 13 residues. The CDR3: CASSSRLWQGGFF. The CDR3 DNA reads as TGTGCCAGCAGTTCTCGATTGTGGCAGGGCGGATTCTTC.

The V gene is TRBV5-1, the J gene TRBJ2-5; the match to TRBD1 covers 8 bases. This CDR3 spans 15 amino acids. J lost 5 bases, V lost 4 bases, and 10 bases had no gene match. Germline V lookup: CDR1 SGHRS, CDR2 YFSETQ. The CDR3 DNA sequence: TGCGCCAGCAGCCTTGGACAGGGTAGAACGGAGACCCAGTACTTC. Translation gives CASSLGQGRTETQYF.

This chain's CDR3 is CASKASGSIFSSTDTQYF. The CDR3 DNA follows: TGTGCCAGCAAAGCTAGCGGGTCTATATTTTCGAGCACAGATACGCAGTATTTT. The chain couples TRBV2 to TRBJ2-3; 8 nucleotides agree with TRBD2. The length of the CDR3 is 18 residues. V lost 7 bases, J lost 0 bases, and 15 bases stayed unmatched. CDR1 and CDR2 (germline): SNHLY, FYNNEI.

The table lists this clonotype with many counts. The chain carries TRBV12-3 or TRBV12-4 and TRBJ2-7; D may correspond to TRBD1 or TRBD2 (7 bases each). The CDR3 spans 15 residues. V was cut by 6 bases and J by 2 bases, with 17 bases left in between. CDR3 loop: CASSRGGPNPYEQYF. CDR3 sequence (DNA): TGTGCCAGCAGCAGGGGGGGTCCAAACCCCTACGAGCAGTACTTC.